Below, 14 T cell receptor beta chains from the same sample are listed, as sequenced in a study of lymphopenia after photon versus proton radiotherapy. Libraries were prepared by immunoSEQ multiplex PCR; TCRdb keeps only in-frame clonotypes and omits some of them. The table lists some 29,000 clones, 87% of them singletons, with 50% in the top ten. Sequenced material: peripheral blood, taken from a patient treated with proton-based radiotherapy. The receptors were sampled from a woman aged 60 to 75 with cholangiocarcinoma. Some clones in this sample may be carry-over from other donors' samples.

The J gene is TRBJ2-5, the V gene TRBV10-2, with 9 bases matching TRBD2. Germline CDR1 and CDR2: WSHSY and SAAADI. This CDR3 spans 14 amino acids. V gave up 8 bases and J gave up 1 base; unmatched junction bases: 5. CDR3 in DNA: TGCGCCAGCGGGTATAGCGGGAGCCAAGAGACCCAGTACTTC. This codes for CASGYSGSQETQYF.

The rearrangement uses TRBV21-1 and TRBJ2-3; no check of the table's D call, TRBD2, against the DNA was made. TRBV21-1 has pseudogene status. This CDR3 region has 15 residues. The CDR3 spells CASSTSLGLPDTQYF. In DNA, the CDR3 is TGTGCCAGCTCCACGAGCCTAGGACTACCAGATACGCAGTATTTT.

This clone was counted a single time. CDR3 residues: CASSQAWTGQGEQFF. The CDR3 nucleotides read TGTGCCAGCAGCCAAGCTTGGACGGGGCAAGGTGAGCAGTTCTTC. The chain joins TRBV7-3 to TRBJ2-1; D is perhaps TRBD1 or TRBD2 (5 bases each). Deletions cut 5 bases from V and 9 bases from J, with 20 bases between. Per germline, CDR1 SGHTA and CDR2 FQGTGA. The CDR3 loop spans 15 amino acids.

V is TRBV5-1 and J is TRBJ1-2; 7 positions match TRBD1. The CDR3 totals 12 residues. Germline V CDR1 and CDR2: SGHRS, YFSETQ. V lost 4 bases, J lost 8 bases, and 5 bases stayed unmatched. The CDR3 DNA follows: TGCGCCAGCAGCGAGACAGGGCCCGGCTACACCTTC. Translation: CASSETGPGYTF.

The CDR3 spells CASSQEWGGYNEQFF. Here the CDR3 DNA reads TGCGCCAGCAGCCAAGAGTGGGGGGGCTACAATGAGCAGTTCTTC. The chain combines TRBV4-1 with TRBJ2-1, with TRBD2 matching over 7 bases. The CDR3 is 15 amino acids. V was clipped by 0 bases and J by 3 bases; unmatched bases: 2. Germline V gives CDR1 MGHRA, CDR2 YSYEKL.

The genes are TRBV6-6 and TRBJ2-7, with TRBD1 matching 7 bases. The length of the CDR3 is 10 residues. Losses at the gene ends were 5 bases for V and 11 bases for J; bases not matched to a gene: 3. CDR1 and CDR2 (germline): MNHNY, SVGAGI (reference sequence). The CDR3: CASSQGTEYF. The DNA of the CDR3 is TGTGCCAGCAGTCAGGGGACAGAGTACTTC.

The rearrangement uses TRBV2 and TRBJ1-4, with TRBD1 matching over 8 bases. The CDR3 is made up of 15 amino acids. Germline CDR1 SNHLY, CDR2 FYNNEI. Unmatched junction bases numbered 8, after V lost 4 bases and J lost 7 bases. The CDR3 bases are TGTGCCAGCAGTGTCTTCGGGACAGGTAGTGAAAAACTGTTTTTT. Translation: CASSVFGTGSEKLFF.

This chain joins TRBV27 and TRBJ1-3; D perhaps matches TRBD1 (6 bases). The length of the CDR3 is 14 residues. Germline CDR1 reads MNHEY; CDR2 reads SMNVEV (reference sequence). Between the trimmed V and J ends, which lost 3 bases and 2 bases, there was a span of 8 bases. The CDR3 reads CASSFGGPGNTIYF. The CDR3 nucleotides read TGTGCCAGCAGTTTTGGGGGGCCTGGAAACACCATATATTTT.

The rearrangement links TRBV7-2 to TRBJ2-7; 7 positions agree with TRBD1. Looked up from germline, CDR1 is SGHTA and CDR2 is FQGNSA. The CDR3 length is 12 residues. V was pared by 1 base and J by 6 bases, with 0 bases of the junction left unmatched. The CDR3 reads CASSLGTGEQYF. The DNA for the CDR3 is TGTGCCAGCAGCTTAGGGACAGGCGAGCAGTACTTC.

This clone came up a few times. The chain recombines TRBV5-6 with TRBJ2-5, with 7 positions matching TRBD2. The ends lost 4 bases at V and 4 bases at J; junction bases unmatched: 10. Germline V gene lookup returns CDR1 SGHDT and CDR2 YYEEEE. CDR3 length equals 15 residues. CDR3 protein: CASSLREMGGETQYF. CDR3 nucleotides: TGTGCCAGCAGCCTGCGGGAGATGGGGGGAGAGACCCAGTACTTC. The variable domain in full, completed from reference TRBV5-6 and TRBJ2-5, reads DAGVTQSPTHLIKTRGQQVTLRCSPKSGHDTVSWYQQALGQGPQFIFQYYEEEERQRGNFPDRFSGHQFPNYSSELNVNALLLGDSALYLCASSLREMGGETQYFGPGTRLLVL.

V gene TRBV4-1 combines with J gene TRBJ1-6; D is possibly TRBD1 (5 bases). The CDR3 extends over 17 amino acids. The V gene lost 4 bases and the J gene lost 5 bases, with 18 bases spanning the gap. Germline V gene sequence: CDR1 MGHRA, CDR2 YSYEKL. The CDR3 protein is CASSRDRNAQDNSPLHF. The CDR3 bases are TGCGCCAGCAGCCGGGACCGCAACGCCCAGGATAATTCACCCCTCCACTTT.

This chain joins TRBV12-5 and TRBJ1-1; tentatively, D is TRBD1 (5 bases). The CDR3 covers 14 residues. Germline V lookup: CDR1 LGHNT, CDR2 FRNRAP. The germline V and J ends were trimmed by 6 bases and 0 bases, with 11 bases remaining between them. The CDR3 here is CASGLGQMNTEAFF. DNA for the CDR3: TGTGCTAGTGGCCTGGGGCAGATGAACACTGAAGCTTTCTTT.

The CDR3 sequence is CASSPMVAPYNEQFF. CDR3 coding DNA: TGTGCCAGCTCACCAATGGTAGCGCCCTACAATGAGCAGTTCTTC. This chain joins TRBV18 and TRBJ2-1, with a tentative D call TRBD2 (5 bases). Trimming cost V 2 bases and J 2 bases, with 10 bases left between them. Germline CDR1 and CDR2: KGHSH and LQKENI. The CDR3 spans 15 residues.

V is TRBV7-3 and J is TRBJ2-1, with D tentatively TRBD1 (5 bases). This CDR3 spans 13 amino acids. V was pared by 5 bases and J by 6 bases, with 11 bases between. Germline CDR1 SGHTA, CDR2 FQGTGA. The CDR3 coding sequence is TGTGCCAGCAGCCCCTCTGGGGCCAATGAGCAGTTCTTC. Translated, it gives CASSPSGANEQFF.